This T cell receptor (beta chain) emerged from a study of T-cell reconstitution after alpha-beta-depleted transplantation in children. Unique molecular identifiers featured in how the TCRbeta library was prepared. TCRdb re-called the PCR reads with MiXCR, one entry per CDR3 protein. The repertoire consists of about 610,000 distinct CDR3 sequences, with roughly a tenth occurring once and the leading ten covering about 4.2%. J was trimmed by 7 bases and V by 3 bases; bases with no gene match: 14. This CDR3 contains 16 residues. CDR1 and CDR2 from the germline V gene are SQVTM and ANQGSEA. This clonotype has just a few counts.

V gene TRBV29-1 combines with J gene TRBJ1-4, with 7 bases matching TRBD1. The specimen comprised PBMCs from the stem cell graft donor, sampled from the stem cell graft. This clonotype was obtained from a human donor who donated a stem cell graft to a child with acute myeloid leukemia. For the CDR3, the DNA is TGCAGCGTTGAGCTTGTCGGACAGGAGGGTATTGAAAAACTGTTTTTT. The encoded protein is CSVELVGQEGIEKLFF.